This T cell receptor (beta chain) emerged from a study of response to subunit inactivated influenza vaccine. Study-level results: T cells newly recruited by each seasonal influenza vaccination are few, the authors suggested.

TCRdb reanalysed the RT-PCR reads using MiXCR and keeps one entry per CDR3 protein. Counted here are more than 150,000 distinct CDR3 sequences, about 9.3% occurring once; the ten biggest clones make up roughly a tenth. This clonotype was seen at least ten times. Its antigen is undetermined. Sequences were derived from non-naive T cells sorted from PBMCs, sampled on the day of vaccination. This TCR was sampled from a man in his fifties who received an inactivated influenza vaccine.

CDR3 region: CASSLGVRASGSTEAFF. CDR3 coding DNA: TGTGCCAGCAGCTTAGGGGTCCGAGCAAGCGGAAGCACTGAAGCTTTCTTT. The chain employs TRBV11-2 and TRBJ1-1; D uncertain. The CDR3 has 17 amino acids. The germline V gene encodes CDR1 SGHAT and CDR2 FQNNGV. The V end lost 1 base, the J end lost 4 bases, and 19 bases lay between the germline ends.